Sequencing of this T cell receptor beta chain was carried out in a study of OX40 agonist ivuxolimab in advanced cancers. Study details: Eligibility admitted prior anti-PD-1, anti-PD-L1 or anti-CTLA-4 therapy; about 40% had some.

Assay: immunoSEQ multiplex PCR; the TCRdb copy retains only in-frame clones and omits some. The data hold about 84,000 clones, with more than 70% observed a single time. Of note for this clone: Its antigen is still unknown.

J gave up 4 bases and V 0 bases, and 8 bases lay outside the gene matches. The CDR3 is 17 amino acids. Germline V gene sequence: CDR1 SGHAT, CDR2 FQNNGV. Drawing of blood for sampling happened at baseline, at cycle 4 day 1, and at cycle 7 day 1. Notes on the study in general: Clonal expansion was seen in CD4+ and CD8+ blood T cells by week 6 at 0.1 to 3.0 mg/kg. CD4+ T cells averaged fewer expanded clones than CD8+ T cells.

The sequences come from CD4+ or CD8+ T cells sorted from blood, collected in a trial of the OX40 agonist ivuxolimab. This chain links TRBV11-2 with TRBJ2-1; TRBD1 matches at 8 bases. The receptor comes from an adult with an advanced solid tumor such as melanoma, head and neck, liver or kidney cancer. The chain's CDR3 is CASSLEANRGSYNEQFF. The CDR3 nucleotides are TGTGCCAGCAGCTTAGAGGCTAACAGGGGGAGTTACAATGAGCAGTTCTTC.